This is a list of T cell receptor beta chains from one sample in a study of cytomegalovirus exposure and HLA in healthy donors. Sequencing was performed with immunoSEQ multiplex PCR; in TCRdb, only in-frame clones are kept and a portion is missing. The table includes 130,000 to 150,000 clones, over 65% detected once. The specimen was PBMCs. These receptors all come from a man aged 40-55 years in good health and CMV-seropositive. The CDR3 runs from the conserved cysteine through the conserved F or W. A D gene is named only where the DNA matches it firmly. The size field is filled for only some rows; it gives once, few, many or a size class.

abundance	v_gene	d_gene	j_gene	CDR3nt	CDR3aa
-	TRBV15	-	TRBJ2-6	TGTGCCACGGGTACAGGAGCCTCTGGGGCCAACGTCCTGACTTTC	CATGTGASGANVLTF
-	TRBV5-1	-	TRBJ2-4	TGCGCCAGCAGTCCAGGGACTGACCTCTGGAACGCCAAAAACATTCAGTACTTC	CASSPGTDLWNAKNIQYF
-	TRBV5-1	-	TRBJ2-7	TGCGCCAGCAGCTTGGAGGGGGGGGCGACCTACGAGCAGTACTTC	CASSLEGGATYEQYF
-	TRBV14	TRBD1	TRBJ2-5	TGTGCCAGCAGCCCCCGACAGGGAGTATGGGGAGAGACCCAGTACTTC	CASSPRQGVWGETQYF
once	TRBV6-1	TRBD2	TRBJ2-1	TGTGCCAGCAAGCGGGAGAGCTCCTACAATGAGCAGTTCTTC	CASKRESSYNEQFF
-	TRBV19	TRBD1	TRBJ1-2	TGTGCCAGTGGGATGATGGACAGGGGGTCCGGCTACACCTTC	CASGMMDRGSGYTF
-	TRBV11-2	TRBD2	TRBJ2-7	TGTGCCAGCAGCTTAATGGGGGTGACTAGCCCGACCTACGAGCAGTACTTC	CASSLMGVTSPTYEQYF
-	TRBV5-1	TRBD2	TRBJ2-2	TGCGCCAGCAGCTTGCTAGCGGGAGTTGCCACCGGGGAGCTGTTTTTT	CASSLLAGVATGELFF
-	TRBV6-1	-	TRBJ2-2	TGTGCCAGCCGGAGGGACGGGAACACCGGGGAGCTGTTTTTT	CASRRDGNTGELFF
-	TRBV25-1	-	TRBJ2-7	TGTGCCAGCTCACTTGGGGACATTTACGAGCAGTACTTC	CASSLGDIYEQYF
-	TRBV7-9	-	TRBJ2-2	TGTTCCAGCAGCTTAGTGCCGGGAGTGGAACGCGGGGAGCTGTTTTTT	CSSSLVPGVERGELFF
few	TRBV7-9	-	TRBJ1-2	TGTGCCAGCAGCCCGGGGATCGTGAGTGGCTACACCTTC	CASSPGIVSGYTF
-	TRBV5-1	-	TRBJ2-1	TGCGCCAGCAGTTTACAGGGTTTCTACAATGAGCAGTTCTTC	CASSLQGFYNEQFF
-	TRBV7-9	TRBD1	TRBJ2-3	TGTGCCAGCATAATTTCGGGGACAGGGAGAGGAGATACGCAGTATTTT	CASIISGTGRGDTQYF
-	TRBV5-1	-	TRBJ2-7	TGCGCCAGCAGCTTGGCCTACGCTGCCGAGCAGTACTTC	CASSLAYAAEQYF
-	TRBV2	TRBD1	TRBJ2-5	TGTGCCAGCTCCCCGGGACAGTCGCAAGAGACCCAGTACTTC	CASSPGQSQETQYF
-	TRBV4-3	TRBD2	TRBJ2-3	TGCGCCAGCAGCCAAGATTATGGGCTAGCGGGCACAGATACGCAGTATTTT	CASSQDYGLAGTDTQYF
-	TRBV7-9	TRBD1	TRBJ2-5	TGTGCCAGTGGACAGGGGTGGGGAGAGACCCAGTACTTC	CASGQGWGETQYF
few	TRBV6-5	TRBD2	TRBJ2-5	TGTGCCAGCAGTGTCCTAGCGGGAGGCAGGGAGACCCAGTACTTC	CASSVLAGGRETQYF
-	TRBV7-9	TRBD2	TRBJ2-1	TGTGCCAGCAGCCCCCCTCCGGGACTAGCGGGAGATGGCGAGCAGTTCTTC	CASSPPPGLAGDGEQFF
-	TRBV10-1	TRBD1	TRBJ2-1	TGCGCCAGCAGTCCCGGGACAGGCTACAATGAGCAGTTCTTC	CASSPGTGYNEQFF
once	TRBV7-8	-	TRBJ1-4	TGTGCCAGCAGCTCCCCAAGGGGTGGGGAAAAACTGTTTTTT	CASSSPRGGEKLFF
-	TRBV5-1	TRBD1	TRBJ2-3	TGCGCCAGCAGCGAGGGGGCGGGTGTTATCACAGATACGCAGTATTTT	CASSEGAGVITDTQYF
-	TRBV7-9	-	TRBJ2-5	TGTGCCAGCAGCCGAGCGACAGTCCAAGAGACCCAGTACTTC	CASSRATVQETQYF
once	TRBV5-6	TRBD1	TRBJ1-4	TGTGCCAGCAGCCTCGACAGGGGGGAGGAAAAACTGTTTTTT	CASSLDRGEEKLFF
-	TRBV28	-	TRBJ2-7	TGTGCCAGCAGTTTGAACACCGAGCAGTACTTC	CASSLNTEQYF
-	TRBV19	TRBD1	TRBJ1-4	TGTGCCAGTAGTTCTTGGGACAGGGGATATCGAAATGAAAAACTGTTTTTT	CASSSWDRGYRNEKLFF
-	TRBV10-3	-	TRBJ2-7	TGTGCCATCAGTGGAGGGCTGGGATACGAGCAGTACTTC	CAISGGLGYEQYF
-	TRBV10-3	TRBD1	TRBJ1-2	TGTGCCATCAGTGAGTCAAAGCAGGGGGACTTTTATGGCTACACCTTC	CAISESKQGDFYGYTF
-	TRBV2	-	TRBJ2-1	TGTGCCAGCAGTGTCGAGTTTAGTCTGTTCTTC	CASSVEFSLFF
few	TRBV27	-	TRBJ1-2	TGTGCCAGCACCCAGGCGTGGGGGCTCGGGGGCTACACCTTC	CASTQAWGLGGYTF
few	TRBV5-1	-	TRBJ1-2	TGCGCCAGCAGCTTAGAAACGTGGGGGCTACCTAACTATGGCTACACCTTC	CASSLETWGLPNYGYTF
few	TRBV28	TRBD1	TRBJ1-2	TGTGCCAGCGAAGAAGACAGGGGGAGAATGGGGGGCTACACCTTC	CASEEDRGRMGGYTF
-	TRBV7-2	TRBD1	TRBJ2-4	TGTGCCAGCAGCACTGGACAGGGGAGGGGGAACATTCAGTACTTC	CASSTGQGRGNIQYF
-	TRBV19	TRBD1	TRBJ1-1	TGTGCCAGTAGTACCCAGGGGGGGAACACTGAAGCTTTCTTT	CASSTQGGNTEAFF
-	TRBV28	TRBD1	TRBJ1-4	TGTGCCAGCAGCGCGACAGGGCTAGTTGAAAAACTGTTTTTT	CASSATGLVEKLFF
once	TRBV6-1	-	TRBJ1-1	TGTGCCAGCAGTGAGTGGGGGGAGTCTGCGGCTTTCTTT	CASSEWGESAAFF
-	TRBV5-1	-	TRBJ2-1	TGCGCCAGCAGGGTAGGGGATGAGCAGTTCTTC	CASRVGDEQFF
-	TRBV29-1	-	TRBJ1-2	TGCAGCGTTTGGGACACGCATAACTATGGCTACACCTTC	CSVWDTHNYGYTF
few	TRBV7-8	TRBD1	TRBJ1-2	TGTGCCAGCAGCCCTGGGACAGATGGCTACACCTTC	CASSPGTDGYTF
-	TRBV20-1	-	TRBJ2-1	TGCAGTGCTAGTAGGGGCTATGAGCAGTTCTTC	CSASRGYEQFF